This T cell receptor beta chain was sequenced in a study of cytomegalovirus exposure and HLA in healthy donors. The J segment lost 2 bases and the V segment lost 1 base, leaving 2 bases of the junction unmatched. This CDR3 region has 15 residues. Per the germline V gene, CDR1 is LNHDA and CDR2 is SQIVND (reference sequence). Remarks on this clone: Its antigen is currently unknown.

Both 60 Vbeta primers and 13 Jbeta primers went into the PCR. Sequencing was performed with immunoSEQ multiplex PCR; in TCRdb, only in-frame clones are kept and a portion is missing. The sample has roughly 130,000 clones, roughly 80% seen once; the top ten hold 0.95% to 1.5%. Points from the study as a whole: Presence/absence analysis assumed near-uniform sequencing depth across donors. Later analysis associated a missense DCLRE1C variant with TCR beta V- and J-gene trimming.

This rearrangement joins TRBV19 to TRBJ2-7; 10 bases fit TRBD1. This sequence originates from a girl aged 2 to 10 in good health and CMV-seronegative. The source material was PBMCs. CDR3 amino acids: CASSIGQGAAYEQYF. Written as DNA, the CDR3 is TGTGCCAGTAGTATAGGACAGGGGGCCGCCTACGAGCAGTACTTC.